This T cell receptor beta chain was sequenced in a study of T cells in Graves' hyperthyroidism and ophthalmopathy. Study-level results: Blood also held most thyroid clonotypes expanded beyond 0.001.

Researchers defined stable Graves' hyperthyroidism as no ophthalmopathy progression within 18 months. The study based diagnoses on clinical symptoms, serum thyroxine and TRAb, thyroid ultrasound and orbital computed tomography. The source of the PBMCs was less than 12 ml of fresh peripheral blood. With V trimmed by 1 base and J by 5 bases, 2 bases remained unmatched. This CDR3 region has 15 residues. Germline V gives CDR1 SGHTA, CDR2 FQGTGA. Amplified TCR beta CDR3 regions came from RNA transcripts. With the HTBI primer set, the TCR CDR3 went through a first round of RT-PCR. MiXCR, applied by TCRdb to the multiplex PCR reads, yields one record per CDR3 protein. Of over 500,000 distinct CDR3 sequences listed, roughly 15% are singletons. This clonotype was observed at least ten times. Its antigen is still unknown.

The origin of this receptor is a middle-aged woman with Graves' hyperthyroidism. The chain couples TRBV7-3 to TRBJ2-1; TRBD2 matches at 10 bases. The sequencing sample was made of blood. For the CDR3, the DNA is TGTGCCAGCAGCTTAATGAGCGGGAGGGACAATGAGCAGTTCTTC. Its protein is CASSLMSGRDNEQFF.